This TCR beta chain is from a study of shared clonotypes between healthy human individuals. Study-wide points: When naive CD4 clonotypes were compared across a few donors, 4% to 6.5% were shared. It was the non-shared clonotypes that had lower generation probabilities than clonotypes shared by all four donors.

As to this clone: Its target is not known.

Method: immunoSEQ multiplex PCR; TCRdb's copy keeps in-frame clones and lacks some. The sample yields about 700,000 clones, under 95% seen once. V lost 6 bases, J lost 3 bases, and 21 bases lay in between. CDR1 and CDR2 from the germline V gene are SGHTA and FQGNSA. The CDR3 runs to 17 residues. Naive CD8 isolation took CD45RO-negative cells positively selected for CCR7 and excluded terminally differentiated effector memory CD45RA+ cells. This TCR derives from a man under 40 in good health. Sequenced material: naive CD8+ T cells sorted from blood. V is TRBV7-2 and J is TRBJ2-1; D remains ambiguous. The CDR3 DNA sequence: TGTGCCAGCAGTCGAGCACCAAAGGATTATTACTACAATGAGCAGTTCTTC. This translates into CASSRAPKDYYYNEQFF.